These T cell receptor beta chains were read from a single sample in a study of Graves' ophthalmopathy and Graves' hyperthyroidism. TCRdb re-called the multiplex PCR reads with MiXCR, one entry per CDR3 protein. The sample includes 500,000 to 800,000 distinct CDR3 sequences, about two fifths seen only once; the top ten take more than 3%. Input material: peripheral blood. The receptors derive from an adult man with Graves' ophthalmopathy. CDR3s include the opening cysteine and the closing phenylalanine or tryptophan. The D gene is left open where the match is weak. Clone size is shown for a subset of rows, as once, few, many or a class of expanded clone.

cdr3_aa	cdr3_nt	clone_size	v_call	j_call	d_call
CASSLGLYANYGYTF	TGTGCCAGCAGCTTAGGGCTGTACGCTAACTATGGCTACACCTTC	many	TRBV7-8	TRBJ1-2	.
CSARTGRETQYF	TGCAGTGCTAGGACAGGGCGAGAGACCCAGTACTTC	many	TRBV29-1	TRBJ2-5	TRBD1
CATSSLNRVDEKLFF	TGTGCCACCAGCAGCTTAAACAGGGTGGATGAAAAACTGTTTTTT	few	TRBV15	TRBJ1-4	.
CASSVGQGHGQPQHF	TGTGCCAGTAGTGTTGGACAGGGCCACGGTCAGCCCCAGCATTTT	many	TRBV19	TRBJ1-5	TRBD1
CSARDGTGGLNQPQHF	TGCAGTGCTAGAGACGGGACAGGGGGGCTCAATCAGCCCCAGCATTTT	.	TRBV20-1	TRBJ1-5	TRBD1
CSAKIGRGNQPQHF	TGCAGTGCGAAAATTGGGAGGGGCAATCAGCCCCAGCATTTT	many	TRBV20-1	TRBJ1-5	.
CASSLVVTGYYQANEKLFF	TGTGCCAGCAGCTTAGTCGTGACAGGGTATTATCAGGCTAATGAAAAACTGTTTTTT	few	TRBV7-8	TRBJ1-4	TRBD1
CASSFTQPQHF	TGTGCCAGCAGTTTCACCCAGCCCCAGCATTTT	many	TRBV12-3/TRBV12-4	TRBJ1-5	.
CASKNLGAEQYF	TGTGCCAGCAAGAACTTGGGGGCCGAGCAGTACTTC	many	TRBV2	TRBJ2-7	.
CASSHGAGYNSPLHF	TGTGCCAGCAGTCATGGCGCCGGCTATAATTCACCCCTCCACTTT	.	TRBV7-2	TRBJ1-6	.
CASSSRGNQPQHF	TGTGCCAGCAGCTCCCGGGGCAATCAGCCCCAGCATTTT	many	TRBV13	TRBJ1-5	.
CASSPGPGRLETQYF	TGTGCCAGCAGCCCAGGGCCTGGCAGATTGGAGACCCAGTACTTC	.	TRBV7-2	TRBJ2-5	.
CASSRGRSTGELFF	TGTGCCAGCAGCCGGGGACGGTCAACCGGGGAGCTGTTTTTT	few	TRBV11-1	TRBJ2-2	.
CASSPREIQETQYF	TGTGCCAGCAGTCCTCGGGAGATCCAAGAGACCCAGTACTTC	.	TRBV9	TRBJ2-5	.
CSVEENGANGYTF	TGCAGCGTTGAAGAAAACGGGGCAAATGGCTACACCTTC	.	TRBV29-1	TRBJ1-2	.
CTSSVEGGSQPLHF	TGTACCAGCAGCGTAGAAGGCGGTTCTCAACCGTTACACTTC	.	TRBV9	TRBJ2-7	.
CAISESRRNEQYF	TGTGCCATCAGTGAGTCCCGGAGGAACGAGCAGTACTTC	many	TRBV10-3	TRBJ2-7	.
CASRMTAYEQYF	TGTGCCAGCAGGATGACGGCCTACGAGCAGTACTTC	many	TRBV2	TRBJ2-7	.
CSVRDAFPGANVLTF	TGCAGCGTTCGAGACGCGTTCCCTGGGGCCAACGTCCTGACTTTC	.	TRBV29-1	TRBJ2-6	.
CASSQAIAGVGTQYF	TGTGCCAGCAGCCAAGCCATAGCGGGAGTTGGGACCCAGTACTTC	many	TRBV14	TRBJ2-5	TRBD2
CASSLAPTVYQETQYF	TGTGCCAGCAGCTTAGCGCCTACGGTGTACCAAGAGACCCAGTACTTC	many	TRBV7-2	TRBJ2-5	.
CASSGFGREAKQYF	TGCGCCAGCAGCGGGTTTGGCCGGGAGGCAAAGCAGTACTTC	.	TRBV19	TRBJ2-7	TRBD2
CASSSGHRNTIYF	TGTGCCAGCAGCTCGGGACACCGAAACACCATATATTTT	many	TRBV7-8	TRBJ1-3	.
CASTSGNEQYF	TGTGCCAGCACCAGCGGGAACGAGCAGTACTTC	many	TRBV6-5	TRBJ2-7	TRBD2
CASTRGVFGYTF	TGTGCCAGCACTAGAGGGGTTTTCGGCTACACCTTC	many	TRBV12-3/TRBV12-4	TRBJ1-2	.
CASSLNRDYEQYF	TGTGCCAGCAGCTTGAACAGGGACTACGAGCAGTACTTC	many	TRBV7-3	TRBJ2-7	.
CASSTAGVYSTDTQYF	TGTGCCAGTAGTACTGCGGGGGTCTATAGCACAGATACGCAGTATTTT	.	TRBV19	TRBJ2-3	TRBD2
CASSLSRRQIQETQYF	TGTGCCAGCAGTTTGTCCCGCCGACAGATCCAAGAGACCCAGTACTTC	many	TRBV12-3/TRBV12-4	TRBJ2-5	.
CASSQTRVNSPLHF	TGTGCCAGCTCTCAAACCAGGGTTAATTCACCCCTCCACTTT	.	TRBV25-1	TRBJ1-6	.
CASSYAGTYNSPLHF	TGTGCCAGCAGTTACGCGGGGACGTATAATTCACCCCTCCACTTT	few	TRBV2	TRBJ1-6	.
CSARDPLRGRNTEAFF	TGCAGTGCTAGAGATCCACTGAGGGGAAGGAACACTGAAGCTTTCTTT	many	TRBV20-1	TRBJ1-1	.
CASSLARQALETQYF	TGTGCCAGCAGCTTAGCGAGACAGGCGCTGGAGACCCAGTACTTC	many	TRBV7-2	TRBJ2-5	.
CASSLGGGRRVYSPLHF	TGTGCCAGCAGCTTAGGTGGGGGGCGTCGGGTATATTCACCCCTCCACTTT	few	TRBV7-6	TRBJ1-6	.
CASSQTTGQLTDTQYF	TGCGCCAGCAGCCAGACTACGGGACAGCTCACAGATACGCAGTATTTT	.	TRBV4-1	TRBJ2-3	TRBD1
CASSPSVRGSYGYTF	TGTGCCAGCAGCCCCTCCGTCAGGGGGAGCTATGGCTACACCTTC	many	TRBV12-3/TRBV12-4	TRBJ1-2	TRBD1
CASSFRGDSNTEAFF	TGTGCCAGCAGCTTCCGTGGGGACTCGAACACTGAAGCTTTCTTT	many	TRBV7-9	TRBJ1-1	.
CASSSVDWYQETQYF	TGTGCCAGCAGCTCAGTTGACTGGTACCAAGAGACCCAGTACTTC	many	TRBV11-2	TRBJ2-5	.
CASSRGTGASEQYF	TGTGCCAGCAGCCGAGGGACAGGGGCATCCGAGCAGTACTTC	many	TRBV9	TRBJ2-7	TRBD1
CASRLAGGYEQYF	TGTGCCAGCAGATTAGCGGGGGGGTACGAGCAGTACTTC	many	TRBV2	TRBJ2-7	TRBD2
CASSLAQGSAVHEQYF	TGTGCCAGCAGTTTAGCCCAGGGTTCGGCCGTTCACGAGCAGTACTTC	many	TRBV12-3/TRBV12-4	TRBJ2-7	.
CASSFDRNRAYTQYF	TGTGCCAGCAGCTTTGATAGGAACCGTGCGTATACGCAGTATTTT	.	TRBV7-6	TRBJ2-3	.
CASSYSGGRNTEAF	TGTGCCAGCAGTTACTCGGGCGGGAGGAACACTGAAGCTTTC	.	TRBV7-9	TRBJ2-6	TRBD2
CSARGLIGTDNSPLHF	TGCAGTGCTAGAGGACTGATAGGGACAGATAATTCACCCCTCCACTTT	.	TRBV20-1	TRBJ1-6	TRBD1
CSAGDGGETEAF	TGCAGCGCAGGGGACGGGGGCGAGACTGAAGCTTTC	.	TRBV20-1	TRBJ2-6	.
CASSSNTGGTEAFF	TGTGCCAGCAGCTCCAATACTGGAGGCACTGAAGCTTTCTTT	many	TRBV7-9	TRBJ1-1	.
CASSLGVRQGEKLFF	TGTGCCAGCAGCCTGGGTGTGCGACAGGGGGAAAAACTGTTTTTT	few	TRBV7-9	TRBJ1-4	TRBD1
CASSTSAGLGTGELFF	TGTGCCAGCAGCACCTCAGCGGGACTGGGCACCGGGGAGCTGTTTTTT	.	TRBV9	TRBJ2-2	TRBD2
CAISNHATNEKLFF	TGTGCCATCAGTAACCATGCAACTAATGAAAAACTGTTTTTT	.	TRBV10-3	TRBJ1-4	.
CASRPTPESADTQYF	TGTGCCAGCAGGCCGACCCCGGAATCGGCAGATACGCAGTATTTT	.	TRBV2	TRBJ2-3	.
CATSEPGQGATDTQYF	TGTGCCACCAGTGAACCCGGACAGGGGGCTACAGATACGCAGTACTTC	.	TRBV24-1	TRBJ2-7	TRBD1
CASSTPKGDVGYEQYF	TGTGCCAGCAGCACCCCAAAGGGGGACGTGGGATACGAGCAGTACTTC	.	TRBV5-4	TRBJ2-7	.
CASSMDYQSTDTQYF	TGTGCCAGTAGTATGGACTACCAGAGCACAGATACGCAGTATTTT	.	TRBV19	TRBJ2-3	.
CASSARQGAGTEAFF	TGCGCCAGCAGCGCGAGACAGGGGGCGGGGACTGAAGCTTTCTTT	.	TRBV4-1	TRBJ1-1	TRBD1
CASSRTAPGNTIYF	TGTGCCAGTTCTCGGACAGCCCCTGGAAACACCATATATTTT	.	TRBV19	TRBJ1-3	.